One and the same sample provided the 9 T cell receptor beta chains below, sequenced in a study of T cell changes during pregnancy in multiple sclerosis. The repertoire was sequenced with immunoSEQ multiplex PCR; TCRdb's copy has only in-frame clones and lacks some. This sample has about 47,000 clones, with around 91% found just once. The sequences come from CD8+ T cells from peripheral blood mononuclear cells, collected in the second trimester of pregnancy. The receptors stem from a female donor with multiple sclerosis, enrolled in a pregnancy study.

The CDR3 loop is CASSSTGSYGYTF. CDR3 DNA sequence: TGTGCCAGCAGCTCGACCGGGTCCTATGGCTACACCTTC. This chain joins TRBV13 and TRBJ1-2; D remains ambiguous. Trimming shortened V by 4 bases and J by 4 bases, and 10 bases separated the two germline ends. Looked up from germline, CDR1 is PRHDT and CDR2 is FYEKMQ (reference sequence). This CDR3 spans 13 amino acids.

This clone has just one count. The chain's CDR3 is CASSPGGIQPQHF. The CDR3 DNA is TGTGCCAGCTCACCAGGAGGGATTCAGCCCCAGCATTTT. The rearrangement links TRBV18 to TRBJ1-5; the D is unclear. Germline V gene sequence: CDR1 KGHSH, CDR2 LQKENI. This CDR3 contains 13 residues. V was shortened by 2 bases and J by 6 bases, with 8 bases between the two germline ends.

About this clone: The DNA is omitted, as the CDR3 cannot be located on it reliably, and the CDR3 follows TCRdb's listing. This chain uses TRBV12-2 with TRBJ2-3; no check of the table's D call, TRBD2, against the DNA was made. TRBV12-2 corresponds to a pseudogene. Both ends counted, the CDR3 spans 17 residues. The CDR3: CASRFSWDWGPGSTQYF.

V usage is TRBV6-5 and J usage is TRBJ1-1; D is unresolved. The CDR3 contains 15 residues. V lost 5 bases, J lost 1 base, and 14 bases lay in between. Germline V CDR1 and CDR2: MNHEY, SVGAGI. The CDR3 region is CASSNNRRRNTEAFF. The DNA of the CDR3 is TGTGCCAGCAGTAACAACCGACGGAGGAACACTGAAGCTTTCTTT.

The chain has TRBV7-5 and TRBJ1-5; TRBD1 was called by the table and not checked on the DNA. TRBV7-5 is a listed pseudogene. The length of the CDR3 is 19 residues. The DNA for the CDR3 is TGTGCCAGAAGCCATCGGGTAGGGGGACAGGTGATTTCCAATCAGCCCCAGCATTTT. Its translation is CARSHRVGGQVISNQPQHF.

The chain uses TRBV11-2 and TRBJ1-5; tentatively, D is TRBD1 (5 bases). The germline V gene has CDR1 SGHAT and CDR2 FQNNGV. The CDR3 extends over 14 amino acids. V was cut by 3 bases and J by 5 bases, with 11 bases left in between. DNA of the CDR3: TGTGCCAGCAGCTTTTCAGGGCAGGATCAGCCCCAGCATTTT. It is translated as CASSFSGQDQPQHF.

The CDR3 DNA follows: TGTGCCAGCAGCGTCCCTACTAGCGCCGGGGAGCTGTTTTTT. Its translation: CASSVPTSAGELFF. The gene calls are TRBV9 and TRBJ2-2; 7 bases map to TRBD2. The germline CDR1 and CDR2 sequences are SGDLS and YYNGEE. V lost 2 bases to trimming and J lost 6 bases; unmatched junction nucleotides: 4. The CDR3 has 14 residues.

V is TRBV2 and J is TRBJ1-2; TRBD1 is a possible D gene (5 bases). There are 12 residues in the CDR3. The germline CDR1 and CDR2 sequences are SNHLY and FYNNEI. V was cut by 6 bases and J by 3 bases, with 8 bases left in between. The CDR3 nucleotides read TGTGCCAGCAGGGGGGGATACTATGGCTACACCTTC. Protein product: CASRGGYYGYTF.

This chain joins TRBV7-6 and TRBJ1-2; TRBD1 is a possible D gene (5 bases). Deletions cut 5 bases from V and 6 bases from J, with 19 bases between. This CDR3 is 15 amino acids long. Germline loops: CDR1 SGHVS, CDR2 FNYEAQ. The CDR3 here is CASSSTPGGIDGYTF. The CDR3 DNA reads TGTGCCAGCAGCAGTACCCCGGGGGGGATCGATGGCTACACCTTC.